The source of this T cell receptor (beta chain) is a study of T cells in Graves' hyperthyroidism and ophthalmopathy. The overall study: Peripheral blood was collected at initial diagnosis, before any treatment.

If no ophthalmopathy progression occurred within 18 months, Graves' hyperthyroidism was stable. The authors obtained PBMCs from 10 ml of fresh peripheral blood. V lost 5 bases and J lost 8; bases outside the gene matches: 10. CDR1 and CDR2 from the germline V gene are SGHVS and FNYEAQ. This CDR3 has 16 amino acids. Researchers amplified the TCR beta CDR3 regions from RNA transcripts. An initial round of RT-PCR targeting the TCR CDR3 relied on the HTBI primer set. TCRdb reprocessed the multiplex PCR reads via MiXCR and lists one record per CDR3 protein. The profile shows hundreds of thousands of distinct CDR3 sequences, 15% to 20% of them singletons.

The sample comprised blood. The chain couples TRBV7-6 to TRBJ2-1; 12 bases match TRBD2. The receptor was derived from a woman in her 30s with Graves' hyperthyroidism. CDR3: CASSKTSGRGVDEQFF. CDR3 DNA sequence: TGTGCCAGCAGCAAGACTAGCGGGAGAGGGGTGGATGAGCAGTTCTTC.